A selection of T cell receptor beta chains follows, all from one sample in a study of shared clonotypes between healthy human individuals. Profiling relied on immunoSEQ multiplex PCR, and the TCRdb table lists in-frame clones only, not all of them. The data contain around 1.1 million clones, 70% to 80% of them singletons. Sample: memory CD4+ T cells from PBMCs. Receptors originate from a man aged 18 to 30 in good health. Some clones in this sample may be carry-over from other donors' samples. Both conserved end residues are part of each CDR3. A D gene is named only where the DNA matches it firmly. Rows give clone size only sometimes, using once, few, many, or a class for an expanded clone.

j_gene	abundance	v_gene	d_gene	CDR3nt	CDR3aa
TRBJ2-7	.	TRBV7-8	TRBD2	TGTGCCAGCAGCTCATGGGGGACGGGAGGCGACGAGCAGTACTTC	CASSSWGTGGDEQYF
TRBJ1-1	.	TRBV2	TRBD1	TGTGCCAGCAGTGGTCGGACAGGACCCGCGACTGAAGCTTTCTTT	CASSGRTGPATEAFF
TRBJ2-1	once	TRBV11-3	TRBD2	TGTGCCAGCAGCTTAGGCTGGGCGGGAGTAGAGGGCAATGAGCAGTTCTTC	CASSLGWAGVEGNEQFF
TRBJ2-1	.	TRBV9	TRBD2	TGTGCCAGCAGCGTAGCGCCCTCTGGCAGCGGGATCAATGAGCAGTTCTTC	CASSVAPSGSGINEQFF
TRBJ1-5	.	TRBV7-9	TRBD1	TGTGCCAGCAGCTTTAGTTTGGGACAGGGGGATGAGCAGCCCCAGCATTTT	CASSFSLGQGDEQPQHF
TRBJ2-7	many	TRBV28	TRBD2	TGTGCCAGCAGCCCCGGGGGGGTATACGAGCAGTACTTC	CASSPGGVYEQYF
TRBJ2-7	few	TRBV29-1	TRBD1	TGCAGCGTTGCGGACAGGGGGCGGGTGTGGAACGAGCAGTACTTC	CSVADRGRVWNEQYF
TRBJ1-1	.	TRBV21-1	.	TGTGCCAGCAGCAAAGCTGGCGGACGGATAATGAACACTGAAGCTTTCTTT	CASSKAGGRIMNTEAFF
TRBJ2-5	.	TRBV4-1	.	TGCGCCAGCAGCCAAGATCTACGGGGACAAGAGACCCAGTACTTC	CASSQDLRGQETQYF
TRBJ2-5	.	TRBV7-9	.	TGTGCCAGCAGCCCACGGACCAACCAAGAGACCCAGTACTTC	CASSPRTNQETQYF
TRBJ1-2	.	TRBV5-1	.	TGCGCCAGCAGCTTGGCCCCCCACTCAAGGGATGGCTACACCTTC	CASSLAPHSRDGYTF
TRBJ1-2	.	TRBV7-2	.	TGTGCCAGCAGCTTAGACGCTGCCTCCTATGGCTACACCTTC	CASSLDAASYGYTF
TRBJ2-7	.	TRBV10-3	.	TGTGCCATCCCCTGGGAAAACGAGCAGTACTTC	CAIPWENEQYF